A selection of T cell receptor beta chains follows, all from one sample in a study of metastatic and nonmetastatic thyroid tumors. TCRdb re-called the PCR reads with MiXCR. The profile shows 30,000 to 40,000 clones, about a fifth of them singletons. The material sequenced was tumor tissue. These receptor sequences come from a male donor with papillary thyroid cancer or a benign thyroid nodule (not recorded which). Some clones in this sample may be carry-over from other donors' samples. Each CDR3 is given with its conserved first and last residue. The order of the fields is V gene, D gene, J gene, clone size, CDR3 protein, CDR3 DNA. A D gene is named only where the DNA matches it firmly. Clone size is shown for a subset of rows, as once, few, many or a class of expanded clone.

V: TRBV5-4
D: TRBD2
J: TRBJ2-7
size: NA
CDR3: CASSLGPTSGILYEQYF
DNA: TGTGCCAGCAGCTTGGGACCGACTAGCGGGATCCTCTACGAGCAGTACTTC

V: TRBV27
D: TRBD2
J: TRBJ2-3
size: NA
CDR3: CASSSGSSDTQYF
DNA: TGTGCCAGCAGTAGCGGGAGTTCAGATACGCAGTATTTT

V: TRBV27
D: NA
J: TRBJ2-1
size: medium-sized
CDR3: CASSMSRSGLQNYNEQFF
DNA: TGTGCCAGCAGTATGAGTCGCAGTGGGCTACAAAACTACAATGAGCAGTTCTTC

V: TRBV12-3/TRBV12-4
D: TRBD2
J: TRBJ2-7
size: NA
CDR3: CASSLDFSGLAGGSEQYF
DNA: TGTGCCAGCAGTTTAGACTTCTCCGGACTAGCGGGAGGGTCCGAGCAGTACTTC

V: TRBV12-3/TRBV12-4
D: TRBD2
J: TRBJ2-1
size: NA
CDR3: CASSTLGTRNIYEKFF
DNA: TGTGCCAGCAGTACCTTGGGGACTAGGAATATCTATGAGAAGTTCTTC

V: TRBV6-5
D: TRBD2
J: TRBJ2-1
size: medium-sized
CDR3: CASSPGTSWSSYNEQFF
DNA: TGTGCCAGCAGTCCCGGGACTAGCTGGAGCTCCTACAATGAGCAGTTCTTC

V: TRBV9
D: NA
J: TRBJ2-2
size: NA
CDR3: CASSVTNGGATGELFF
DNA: TGTGCCAGCAGCGTCACTAACGGGGGCGCTACCGGGGAGCTGTTTTTT

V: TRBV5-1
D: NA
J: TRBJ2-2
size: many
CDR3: CASSSGQYTGELFF
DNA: TGCGCCAGCAGCTCAGGACAGTACACCGGGGAGCTGTTTTTT

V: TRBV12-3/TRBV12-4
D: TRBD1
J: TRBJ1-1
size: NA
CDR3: CASNLQGGPTEAFF
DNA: TGTGCCAGCAACCTACAGGGGGGCCCCACTGAAGCTTTCTTT

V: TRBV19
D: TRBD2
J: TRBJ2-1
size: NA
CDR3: CASSRTSGSSYNEQFF
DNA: TGTGCCAGTAGTAGGACTAGCGGGAGCTCCTACAATGAGCAGTTCTTC

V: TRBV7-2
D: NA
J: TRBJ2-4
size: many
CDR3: CASSLARDPAKNIQYF
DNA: TGTGCCAGCAGCTTAGCGCGGGACCCTGCCAAAAACATTCAGTACTTC

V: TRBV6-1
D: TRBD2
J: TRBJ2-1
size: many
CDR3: CASRRLASHNEQFF
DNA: TGTGCCAGCAGAAGACTAGCGTCTCACAATGAGCAGTTCTTC

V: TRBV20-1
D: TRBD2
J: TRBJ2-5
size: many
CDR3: CSVSRLAGEETQYF
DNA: TGCAGTGTCTCGCGACTAGCGGGAGAAGAGACCCAGTACTTC

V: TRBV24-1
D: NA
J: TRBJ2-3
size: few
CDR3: CATSDPSRSTDTQYF
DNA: TGTGCCACCAGTGACCCCTCCAGGAGCACAGATACTCAGTATTTT

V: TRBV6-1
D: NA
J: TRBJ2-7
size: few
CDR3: CASSATLAHEQYF
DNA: TGTGCCAGCAGTGCTACCCTAGCGCACGAACAGTACTTC

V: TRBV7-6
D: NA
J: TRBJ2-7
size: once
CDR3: CASSCEDRHSYEQYF
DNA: TGTGCCAGCAGCTGCGAGGATCGGCACAGCTACGAGCAGTACTTC

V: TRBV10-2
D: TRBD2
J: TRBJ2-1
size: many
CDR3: CASSDHTLAGGGNEQFF
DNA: TGCGCCAGCAGTGATCATACTCTAGCGGGAGGGGGGAATGAGCAGTTCTTC

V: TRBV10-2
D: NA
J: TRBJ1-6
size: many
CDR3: CASGDNNSPLHF
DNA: TGCGCCAGCGGGGACAATAATTCACCCCTCCACTTT

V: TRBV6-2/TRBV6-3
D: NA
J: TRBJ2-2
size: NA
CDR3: CVSTGSNTGELFF
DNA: TGTGTCAGCACAGGAAGTAACACCGGGGAGCTGTTTTTT

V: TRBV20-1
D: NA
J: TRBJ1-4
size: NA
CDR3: CSATYSWGDKLFF
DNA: TGCAGTGCAACATATTCTTGGGGGGACAAACTGTTTTTT

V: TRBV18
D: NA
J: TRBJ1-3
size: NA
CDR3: CASSSTADSGNTIYF
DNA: TGTGCCAGCTCATCGACAGCCGACTCTGGAAACACCATATATTTT

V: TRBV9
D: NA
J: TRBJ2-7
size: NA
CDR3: CASSVEGGAAFYEQYF
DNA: TGTGCCAGCAGCGTAGAGGGCGGGGCAGCTTTCTACGAGCAGTACTTC

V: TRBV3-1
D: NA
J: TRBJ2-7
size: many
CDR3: CASSQGEQGLHEQYF
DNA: TGTGCCAGCAGCCAAGGTGAGCAGGGTCTACACGAGCAGTACTTC

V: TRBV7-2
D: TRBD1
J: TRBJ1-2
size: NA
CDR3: CASSDRGIDGYTF
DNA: TGTGCCAGCAGCGACAGGGGGATAGATGGCTACACCTTC

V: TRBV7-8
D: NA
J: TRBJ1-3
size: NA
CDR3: CASSHPGPGDTIYF
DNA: TGTGCCAGCAGCCATCCGGGTCCCGGGGACACCATATATTTT

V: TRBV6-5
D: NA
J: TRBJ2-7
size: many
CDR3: CASSYAYEQYF
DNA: TGTGCCAGCAGTTACGCCTACGAGCAGTACTTC

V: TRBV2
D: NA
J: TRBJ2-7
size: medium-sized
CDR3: CASSRRGYEQYF
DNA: TGTGCCAGCAGCAGACGGGGCTACGAGCAGTACTTC

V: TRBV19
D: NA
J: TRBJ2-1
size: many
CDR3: CASSTGIYEQFF
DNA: TGTGCCAGTAGCACAGGGATCTATGAGCAGTTCTTC

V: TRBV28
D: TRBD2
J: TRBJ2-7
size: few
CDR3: CARRLAGGPNEQYF
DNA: TGTGCCAGAAGACTAGCGGGAGGGCCCAACGAGCAGTACTTC

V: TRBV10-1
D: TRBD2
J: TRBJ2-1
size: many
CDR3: CASSEMSGGWNEQFF
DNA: TGCGCCAGCAGTGAAATGTCGGGAGGGTGGAATGAGCAGTTCTTC

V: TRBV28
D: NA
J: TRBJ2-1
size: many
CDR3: CASSSGGPSYNEQFF
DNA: TGTGCCAGCAGTTCCGGAGGGCCCTCCTACAATGAGCAGTTCTTC

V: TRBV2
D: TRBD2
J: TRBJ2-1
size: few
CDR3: CASNPPLAGQNEQFF
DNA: TGTGCCAGCAATCCCCCCCTAGCGGGGCAAAATGAGCAGTTCTTC

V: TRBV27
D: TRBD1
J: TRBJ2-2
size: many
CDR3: CASGTRQGATGTGELFF
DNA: TGTGCCAGCGGGACTAGACAGGGGGCGACCGGCACCGGGGAGCTGTTTTTT

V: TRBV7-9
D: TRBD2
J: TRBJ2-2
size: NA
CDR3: CASSSAGGAGGELFF
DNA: TGTGCCAGCAGCTCCGCCGGGGGGGCTGGCGGGGAGCTGTTTTTT

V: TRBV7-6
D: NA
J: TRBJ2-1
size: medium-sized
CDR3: CASSPDWITQFF
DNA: TGTGCCAGCAGCCCTGACTGGATTACGCAGTTCTTC

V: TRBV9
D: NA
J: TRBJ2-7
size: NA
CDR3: CASSLGTGINEQYF
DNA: TGTGCCAGCAGTTTAGGGACGGGGATCAACGAGCAGTACTTC

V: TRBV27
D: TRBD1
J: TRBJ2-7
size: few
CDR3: CASSSRDRGSEQYF
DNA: TGTGCCAGCTCAAGTCGGGACAGGGGAAGCGAGCAGTACTTC

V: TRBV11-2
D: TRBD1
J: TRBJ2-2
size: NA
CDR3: CASSFGRTGAGQNTGELFF
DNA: TGTGCCAGCAGCTTCGGGAGGACAGGGGCTGGGCAGAACACCGGGGAGCTGTTTTTT

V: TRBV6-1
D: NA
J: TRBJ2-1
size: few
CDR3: CASSVQYSSYNEQFF
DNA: TGTGCCAGCAGTGTCCAGTATAGCTCCTACAATGAGCAGTTCTTC

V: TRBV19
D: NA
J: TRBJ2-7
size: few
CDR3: CASSPYGVYDHYF
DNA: TGTGCCAGTAGCCCCTACGGGGTCTACGATCATTACTTC

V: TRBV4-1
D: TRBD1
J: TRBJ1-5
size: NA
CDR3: CASSQDPGQGGQPQHF
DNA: TGCGCCAGCAGCCAAGACCCCGGACAGGGTGGACAGCCCCAGCATTTT

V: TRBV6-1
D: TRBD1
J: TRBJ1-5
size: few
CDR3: CASIQFAGQGNQPQHF
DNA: TGTGCCAGCATCCAATTTGCGGGACAGGGCAATCAGCCCCAGCATTTT

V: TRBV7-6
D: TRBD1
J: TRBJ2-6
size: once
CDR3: CASSLTGQGDSGANVLTF
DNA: TGTGCCAGCAGCTTAACGGGACAGGGGGACTCTGGGGCCAACGTCCTGACTTTC

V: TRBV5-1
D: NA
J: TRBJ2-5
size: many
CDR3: CASSLGKLQETQYF
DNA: TGCGCCAGCAGCTTGGGAAAACTACAAGAGACCCAGTACTTC

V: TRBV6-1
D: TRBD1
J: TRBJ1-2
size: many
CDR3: CASSFRDSRTGYTF
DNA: TGTGCCAGCAGTTTCCGGGACAGTAGGACGGGCTACACCTTC

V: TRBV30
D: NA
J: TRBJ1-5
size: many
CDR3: CAWSYRRGPQHF
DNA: TGTGCCTGGAGTTATAGACGGGGTCCCCAGCATTTT

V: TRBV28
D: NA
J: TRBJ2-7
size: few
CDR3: CANRPLQGRHEQYF
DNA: TGTGCCAACAGACCCCTACAGGGAAGGCACGAGCAGTACTTC

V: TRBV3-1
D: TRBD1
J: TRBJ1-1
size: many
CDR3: CASSPPDRGGEAFF
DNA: TGTGCCAGCAGCCCCCCGGACAGGGGGGGTGAAGCTTTCTTT

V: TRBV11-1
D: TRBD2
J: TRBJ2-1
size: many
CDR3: CASSPPMRGASYNEQFF
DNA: TGTGCCAGCAGCCCGCCGATGCGGGGGGCATCCTACAATGAGCAGTTCTTC

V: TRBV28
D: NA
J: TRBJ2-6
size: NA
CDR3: CASSSLRDNLLSGANVLTF
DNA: TGTGCCAGCAGCTCCTTGAGGGACAATCTTCTTTCTGGGGCCAACGTCCTGACTTTC